Sequencing of this T cell receptor beta chain was carried out in a study of blood T cells in healthy people across ages. Points from the study as a whole: Naive CD4+ cells and diversity were both higher in long-lived donors than in aged donors.

Each donor had approximately 10 milliliters of peripheral blood drawn. On this clonotype: Antigen: not known.

A second PCR, run for roughly 7 to 12 cycles, used a sample-barcoded 5' primer plus a J-beta primer mix. Each cDNA molecule was tagged by a template-switch adaptor with 12 random nucleotides. TCRdb re-called the 5' RACE reads through MiXCR, storing one row per CDR3 protein. The data contain under 1 million distinct CDR3 sequences, under 55% of them singletons. The CDR3 is made up of 13 amino acids. V lost 3 bases and J 7 bases, leaving 10 bases between the germline ends. CDR1 and CDR2 from the germline V gene are LNHDA and SQIVND (reference sequence). This receptor was taken from a man in his 60s in good health. The sequencing sample was made of blood. The V gene is TRBV19, the J gene TRBJ1-5; D unclear. The CDR3 loop reads CASSIGVGQPQHF. The CDR3 coding sequence is TGTGCCAGTAGTATCGGGGTGGGGCAGCCCCAGCATTTT.